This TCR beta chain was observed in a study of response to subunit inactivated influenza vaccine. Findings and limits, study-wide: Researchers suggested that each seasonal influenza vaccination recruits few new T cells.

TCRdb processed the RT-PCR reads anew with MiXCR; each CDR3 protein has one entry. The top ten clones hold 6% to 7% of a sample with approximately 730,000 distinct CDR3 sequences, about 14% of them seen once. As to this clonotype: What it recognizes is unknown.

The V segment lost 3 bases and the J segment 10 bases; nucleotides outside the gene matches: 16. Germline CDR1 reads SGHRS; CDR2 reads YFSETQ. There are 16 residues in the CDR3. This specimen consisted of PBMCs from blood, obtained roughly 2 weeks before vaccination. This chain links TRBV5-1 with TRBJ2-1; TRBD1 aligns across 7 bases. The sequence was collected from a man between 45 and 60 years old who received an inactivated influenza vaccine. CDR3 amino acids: CASSSDRVYSTREQFF. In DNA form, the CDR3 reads TGCGCCAGCAGCTCCGACAGGGTTTATTCCACGCGGGAGCAGTTCTTC.